A selection of T cell receptor beta chains follows, all from one sample in a study of identical twins. TCRdb reanalysed the 5' RACE reads using MiXCR and keeps one entry per CDR3 protein. The sample holds 410,000 or so distinct CDR3 sequences, around 20% seen once. The specimen sequenced was naive T cells sorted from blood. The receptors were sampled from a man aged 45-65 years in good health. The CDR3 runs from the conserved cysteine through the conserved F or W. Each record gives: clone size, V gene, CDR3 length, J gene, CDR3 protein. Size values are once, few and many counts, or a class for expanded clones, and some rows have none.

NA	TRBV7-9	16	TRBJ2-3	CASSPILAGASDTQYF
few	TRBV5-1	15	TRBJ2-1	CASSLEASGFNEQFF
many	TRBV6-5	15	TRBJ1-2	CASSYLQGSNYGYTF
few	TRBV29-1	14	TRBJ2-1	CSVEVRGLYNEQFF
NA	TRBV7-9	14	TRBJ1-4	CASRFPGRNEKLFF
many	TRBV6-1	13	TRBJ1-5	CASSEAENQPQHF
NA	TRBV9	15	TRBJ2-1	CASSVLAKGLGEQFF
NA	TRBV5-1	14	TRBJ1-1	CASSLAHANTEAFF
many	TRBV28	14	TRBJ2-5	CASSSGQGRETQYF
NA	TRBV9	15	TRBJ2-7	CASSVAGAVLDEQYF
few	TRBV4-3	14	TRBJ2-2	CASSHSPNTGELFF
NA	TRBV5-1	14	TRBJ2-3	CASSLSSDTDTQYF
many	TRBV12-3/TRBV12-4	13	TRBJ2-3	CASSAGVADTQYF
many	TRBV20-1	12	TRBJ2-7	CTPGGLYYEQYF
many	TRBV7-2	16	TRBJ2-3	CASSQFRGGSTDTQYF
many	TRBV5-5	13	TRBJ2-7	CASSWSATYEQYF
once	TRBV6-1	14	TRBJ2-3	CASDRQGAGDTQYF
many	TRBV19	14	TRBJ2-7	CASSSLGPSYEQYF
NA	TRBV27	15	TRBJ2-5	CASSLSSRYQETQYF
NA	TRBV7-2	16	TRBJ1-3	CASSLAPTGFGNTIYF
NA	TRBV10-3	16	TRBJ2-1	CATDAGLAGGNNEQFF
few	TRBV29-1	12	TRBJ2-1	CSVPTGRNEQFF
many	TRBV25-1	15	TRBJ1-2	CASSESPGGNYGYTF
few	TRBV5-1	14	TRBJ1-5	CASSPGQANQPQHF
NA	TRBV10-3	16	TRBJ2-1	CAISESRQGASNEQFF
many	TRBV7-2	13	TRBJ1-1	CASSRSANTEAFF
many	TRBV12-3/TRBV12-4	15	TRBJ2-1	CASNKLAVGNNEQFF
many	TRBV20-1	14	TRBJ2-5	CSARIPGGMKTQYF
few	TRBV7-6	14	TRBJ2-7	CASSSGTSGSVQYF
NA	TRBV4-2	13	TRBJ2-7	CASSQDPDYEQYF
few	TRBV2	15	TRBJ2-7	CASSIRDRSSYEQYF
few	TRBV5-1	16	TRBJ1-2	CASSSTGQAADYGYTF
many	TRBV6-2/TRBV6-3	16	TRBJ1-5	CASSLRTGVINQPQHF
many	TRBV24-1	16	TRBJ2-1	CATSDSGGNSYNEQFF
many	TRBV4-3	15	TRBJ2-7	CASSQDWAATYEQYF